This TCR beta chain was recorded in a study of blood T cells in healthy people across ages. General study findings and limits: Among long-lived donors, naive CD4+ cells were more numerous and diversity higher than in aged donors.

With a J-beta primer mix and a sample-barcoded 5' primer, a second PCR ran about 7 to 11 cycles. A single record per CDR3 protein comes from TCRdb applying MiXCR to the 5' RACE reads. Counted here are hundreds of thousands of distinct CDR3 sequences, roughly two fifths occurring once; the ten biggest clones make up under 25%. Ten or more counts support this clonotype. Its cognate antigen is unknown. The clonotype was recovered from a woman aged 55-69 years in good health. Sequences were obtained from blood.

The CDR3: CASSLDQSTDTQYF. In nucleotides, the CDR3 is TGTGCCAGCAGCTTAGATCAGAGCACAGATACGCAGTATTTT. This chain links TRBV7-2 with TRBJ2-3; D gene unclear. The CDR3 consists of 14 residues. Germline CDR1 reads SGHTA; CDR2 reads FQGNSA. Trimming stripped 1 base from V and 0 bases from J, with 5 bases between.